This T cell receptor beta chain was recovered during a study of cytomegalovirus exposure and HLA in healthy donors. Study information: Early release data held tens of millions of unique TCRs from HLA-typed donors.

This PCR relied on a set of 60 Vbeta primers and 13 Jbeta primers. This table comes from immunoSEQ multiplex PCR, and its TCRdb copy is limited to in-frame clones, with some not included. Among 180,000 or so clones listed, around three quarters were seen once. Germline CDR1 SGHAT, CDR2 FQNNGV. The V and J ends lost 5 bases and 14 bases respectively, with 18 bases between them. The CDR3 length is 12 residues. The chain links TRBV11-2 to TRBJ1-2, with D unresolved. The TCR was taken from a woman in her fifties or sixties in good health and CMV-seronegative. Source material: PBMCs. In DNA form, the CDR3 reads TGTGCCAGCAGCCCCCTACCGGGATCTCGAACCTTC. Translating gives CASSPLPGSRTF.